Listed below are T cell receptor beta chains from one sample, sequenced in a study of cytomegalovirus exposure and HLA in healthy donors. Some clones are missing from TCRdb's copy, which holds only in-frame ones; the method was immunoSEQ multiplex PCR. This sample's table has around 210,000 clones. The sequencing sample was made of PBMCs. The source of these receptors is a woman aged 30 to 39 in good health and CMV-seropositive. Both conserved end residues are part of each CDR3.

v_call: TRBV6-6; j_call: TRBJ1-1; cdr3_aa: CASLNRGDTEAFF
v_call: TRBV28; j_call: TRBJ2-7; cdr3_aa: CASSWGLASGYEQYF
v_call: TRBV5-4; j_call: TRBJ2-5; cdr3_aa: CASRMGPSQETQYF
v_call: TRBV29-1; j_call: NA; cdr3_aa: CSVAGLAPYEQYF
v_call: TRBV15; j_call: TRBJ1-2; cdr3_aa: CATSSSGWGRYGYTF
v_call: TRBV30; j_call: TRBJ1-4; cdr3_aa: CAWSYQGATNEKLFF
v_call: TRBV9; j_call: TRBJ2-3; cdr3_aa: CASSVRQGSTDTQYF
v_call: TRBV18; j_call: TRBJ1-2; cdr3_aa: CASSPRDTSGYGYTF
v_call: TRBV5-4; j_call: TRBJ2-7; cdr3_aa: CASSFLYEQYF
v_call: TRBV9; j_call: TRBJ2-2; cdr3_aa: CASSSLGAIGELFF
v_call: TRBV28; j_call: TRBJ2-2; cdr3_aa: CASSLGRAGTGELFF
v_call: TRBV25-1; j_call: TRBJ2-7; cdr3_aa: CASSDVQGVYYEQYF
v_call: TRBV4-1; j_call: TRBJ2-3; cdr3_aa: CASSQKKGGTDTQYF
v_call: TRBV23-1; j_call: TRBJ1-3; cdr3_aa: CARKIRDSGNTIYF
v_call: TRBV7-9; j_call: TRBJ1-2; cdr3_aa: CASSLLDSNGYTF
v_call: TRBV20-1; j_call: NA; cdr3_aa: CSARGGYEQYF
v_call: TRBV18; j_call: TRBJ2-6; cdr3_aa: CASSKGAPNGSGANVLTF
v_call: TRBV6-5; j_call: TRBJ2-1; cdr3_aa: CATGGTGGSNEQFF
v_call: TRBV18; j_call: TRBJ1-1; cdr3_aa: CASSPTILQGPMNTEAFF
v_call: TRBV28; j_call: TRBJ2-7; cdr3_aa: CASSTNDDRLPTYEQYF
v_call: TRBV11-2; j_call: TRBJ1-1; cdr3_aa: CASSLVGGADTEAFF
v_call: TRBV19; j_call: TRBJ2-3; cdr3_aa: CASRGGTSGQDTQYF
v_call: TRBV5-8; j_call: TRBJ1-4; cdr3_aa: CASSFTGQTATNEKLFF
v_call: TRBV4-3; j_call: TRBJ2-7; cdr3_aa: CASSQGDPQGYEQYF
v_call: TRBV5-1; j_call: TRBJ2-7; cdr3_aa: CASSTGTSGGAHEQYF
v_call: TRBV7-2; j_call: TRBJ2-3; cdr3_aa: CASSLGAGGYIDTQYF
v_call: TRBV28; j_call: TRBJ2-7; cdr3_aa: CASRRQGSYEQYF
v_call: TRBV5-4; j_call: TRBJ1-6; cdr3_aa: CASSLGNVGGQNSPLHF
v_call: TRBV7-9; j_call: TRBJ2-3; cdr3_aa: CASSSFTDTQYF
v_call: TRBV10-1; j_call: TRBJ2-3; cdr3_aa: CASSETSGGPSPTDTQYF
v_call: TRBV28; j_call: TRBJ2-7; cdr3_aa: CASSFTSGSSSEQYF
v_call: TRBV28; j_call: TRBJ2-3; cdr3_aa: CASSFRDRVTDTQYF
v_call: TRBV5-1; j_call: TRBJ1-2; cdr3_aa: CASSSQGVGGYTF
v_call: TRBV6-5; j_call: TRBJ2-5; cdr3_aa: CASSSIGGASSETQYF
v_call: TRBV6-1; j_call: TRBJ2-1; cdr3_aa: CASKASNEQFF
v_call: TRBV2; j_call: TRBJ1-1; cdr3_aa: CARTGWETEAFF
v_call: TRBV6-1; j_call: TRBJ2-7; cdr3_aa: CASKEGAVYEQYF
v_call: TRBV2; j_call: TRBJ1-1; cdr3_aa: CAWGRGVVTEAFF
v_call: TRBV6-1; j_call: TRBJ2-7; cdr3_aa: CASRYNQGRYEQYF
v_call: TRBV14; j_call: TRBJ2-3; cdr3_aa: CASSQDSRHSTDTQYF
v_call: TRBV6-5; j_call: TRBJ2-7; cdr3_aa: CASSFGGRLDEQYF
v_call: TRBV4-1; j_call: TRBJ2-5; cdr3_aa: CASRGQGAWETQYF
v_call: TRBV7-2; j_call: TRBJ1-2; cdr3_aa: CASSRDRENGYTF
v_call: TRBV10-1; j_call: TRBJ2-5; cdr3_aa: CASSDWGETQYF
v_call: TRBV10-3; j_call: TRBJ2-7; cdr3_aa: CAIRKAGGDYEQYF
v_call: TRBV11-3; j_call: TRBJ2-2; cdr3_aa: CASSRTSGSPGELFF
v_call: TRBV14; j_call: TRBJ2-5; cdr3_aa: CASSPRQGGRETQYF
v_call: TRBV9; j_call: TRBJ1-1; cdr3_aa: CASSVDGGQAAFF
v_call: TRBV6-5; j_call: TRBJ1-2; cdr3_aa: CASSKIGTGGKGYTF
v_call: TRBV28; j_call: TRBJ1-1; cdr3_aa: CASSLWGIGTEAFF
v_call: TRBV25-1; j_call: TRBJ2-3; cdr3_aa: CASSEGAGGLIDTQYF
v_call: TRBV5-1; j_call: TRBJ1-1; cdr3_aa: CASSLFWPENTEAFF
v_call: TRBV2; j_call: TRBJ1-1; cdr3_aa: CASSQGANTEAFF